This paragraph covers one T cell receptor beta chain sequence. Germline lookup yields CDR1 KGHSH and CDR2 LQKENI. Trimming pared 2 bases from V and 7 bases from J, leaving 12 bases between. There are 14 residues in the CDR3. Per the original methods: Amplification with reference gene primers provided the estimates of nucleated cell counts. Method: immunoSEQ multiplex PCR; TCRdb's copy keeps in-frame clones and lacks some. Clonal size and the V and J genes are those of that table, whereas D and trimming came from the DNA. This sample has about 82,000 clones, with around 80% found just once. This specimen comes from a study of blood T cell repertoires in COVID-19. At the level of the study: The United States, Italy and Spain were the sources of the acute and convalescent COVID-19 samples.

Sequencing used peripheral blood. The clonotype originates from a man between 60 and 70 years old with COVID-19, enrolled during active disease. The genes are TRBV18 and TRBJ1-5, with D possibly being TRBD1 (5 bases). The chain's CDR3 is CASSPGGVGQPQHF. DNA of the CDR3: TGTGCCAGCTCACCAGGGGGGGTAGGCCAGCCCCAGCATTTT. The full variable domain, rest sourced from reference TRBV18 and TRBJ1-5, is NAGVMQNPRHLVRRRGQEARLRCSPMKGHSHVYWYRQLPEEGLKFMVYLQKENIIDESGMPKERFSAEFPKEGPSILRIQQVVRGDSAAYFCASSPGGVGQPQHFGDGTRLSIL.